A selection of T cell receptor beta chains follows, all from one sample in a study of cytomegalovirus exposure and HLA in healthy donors. Sequencing used immunoSEQ multiplex PCR; TCRdb keeps in-frame clones, though not all of them. The table includes over 150,000 clones, around nine tenths detected once. What was sequenced was PBMCs. The receptors shown here come from a woman under 40 in good health and CMV-seronegative. The CDR3 runs from the conserved cysteine through the conserved F or W. The order of the fields is clone size, V gene, J gene, D gene, CDR3 DNA, CDR3 protein. The D gene is left open where the match is weak. Only part of the rows carry a size: once, few, many, or a class if the clone is expanded.

clone_size: few; v_call: TRBV11-3; j_call: TRBJ2-1; d_call: -; cdr3_nt: TGTGCCAGCAGCTTAGATCCCCGGAATGAGCAGTTCTTC; cdr3_aa: CASSLDPRNEQFF
clone_size: once; v_call: TRBV15; j_call: TRBJ2-7; d_call: TRBD1; cdr3_nt: TGTGCCACCAGCAGAAGGACAGGGGACTACGAGCAGTACTTC; cdr3_aa: CATSRRTGDYEQYF
clone_size: -; v_call: TRBV10-3; j_call: TRBJ2-4; d_call: -; cdr3_nt: TGTGCCACACGAAGGGGGGAGGGACCAGTGGACATTCAGTACTTC; cdr3_aa: CATRRGEGPVDIQYF
clone_size: -; v_call: TRBV27; j_call: TRBJ2-5; d_call: TRBD2; cdr3_nt: TGTGCCAGCAGTTTATCTGCTAGCGGGGAGCCAGAGACCCAGTACTTC; cdr3_aa: CASSLSASGEPETQYF
clone_size: few; v_call: TRBV6-5; j_call: TRBJ1-1; d_call: TRBD1; cdr3_nt: TGTGCCAGCAGTTTTTCAGGGGGAGTCACTGAAGCTTTCTTT; cdr3_aa: CASSFSGGVTEAFF
clone_size: -; v_call: TRBV2; j_call: TRBJ2-7; d_call: TRBD1; cdr3_nt: TGTGCCAGCAGTGAAGTAGGACAGGGGGCCGACGAGCAGTACTTC; cdr3_aa: CASSEVGQGADEQYF
clone_size: -; v_call: TRBV5-8; j_call: TRBJ2-2; d_call: -; cdr3_nt: TGTGCCAGCAGCTTACTGGGAGGGAACACCGGGGAGCTGTTTTTT; cdr3_aa: CASSLLGGNTGELFF
clone_size: once; v_call: TRBV6-1; j_call: TRBJ2-3; d_call: TRBD1; cdr3_nt: TGTGCCACACAGGGGGCCAAAGATACGCAGTATTTT; cdr3_aa: CATQGAKDTQYF
clone_size: -; v_call: TRBV7-9; j_call: TRBJ2-2; d_call: TRBD1; cdr3_nt: TGTGCCAGCGACCCTCCACCGGGACAGGGGCCCCCCGGGGAGCTGTTTTTT; cdr3_aa: CASDPPPGQGPPGELFF
clone_size: -; v_call: TRBV6-5; j_call: TRBJ2-3; d_call: TRBD2; cdr3_nt: TGTGCCATCCCCTTCGGGCGGGAGGGCGTGGATACGCAGTATTTT; cdr3_aa: CAIPFGREGVDTQYF
clone_size: few; v_call: TRBV6-5; j_call: TRBJ1-4; d_call: TRBD1; cdr3_nt: TGTGCCAGCAGCGAGACAGGGTCTAATGAAAAACTGTTTTTT; cdr3_aa: CASSETGSNEKLFF
clone_size: -; v_call: TRBV11-2; j_call: TRBJ2-1; d_call: -; cdr3_nt: TGTGCCAGCTCCCGGACTAATTCCTACAATGAGCAGTTCTTC; cdr3_aa: CASSRTNSYNEQFF
clone_size: -; v_call: TRBV6-5; j_call: TRBJ1-5; d_call: TRBD1; cdr3_nt: TGTGCCAGCAGCCCACAGGGGGAAGGCAATCAGCCCCAGCATTTT; cdr3_aa: CASSPQGEGNQPQHF
clone_size: -; v_call: TRBV7-9; j_call: TRBJ2-3; d_call: TRBD2; cdr3_nt: TGTGCCAGCAGCTTAGGTAGCGGGGGCACAGATACGCAGTATTTT; cdr3_aa: CASSLGSGGTDTQYF
clone_size: -; v_call: TRBV21-1; j_call: TRBJ2-4; d_call: -; cdr3_nt: TGTGCCAGCAGCACGGGAGAGGAGGGGGCCAAAAACATTCAGTACTTC; cdr3_aa: CASSTGEEGAKNIQYF
clone_size: -; v_call: TRBV7-3; j_call: TRBJ2-1; d_call: TRBD1; cdr3_nt: TGTGCCAGCAGCCTAGACAGGGTGCCCAACAATGAGCAGTTCTTC; cdr3_aa: CASSLDRVPNNEQFF
clone_size: -; v_call: TRBV7-2; j_call: TRBJ1-2; d_call: -; cdr3_nt: TGTGCCAGCAGCCCCCCTATAGGGAGGGGAGATGGCTACACCTTC; cdr3_aa: CASSPPIGRGDGYTF
clone_size: -; v_call: TRBV27; j_call: TRBJ1-1; d_call: -; cdr3_nt: TGTGCCAGCAGTTTATGGCGGGGGACCCTTGACACTGAAGCTTTCTTT; cdr3_aa: CASSLWRGTLDTEAFF
clone_size: -; v_call: TRBV19; j_call: TRBJ2-1; d_call: TRBD1; cdr3_nt: TGTGCCAGTACTGGGACAGCCTACAATGAGCAGTTCTTC; cdr3_aa: CASTGTAYNEQFF
clone_size: -; v_call: TRBV27; j_call: TRBJ1-4; d_call: TRBD1; cdr3_nt: TGTGCCAGCAGATTACAGGGGGCTCCTGAAAAACTGTTTTTT; cdr3_aa: CASRLQGAPEKLFF
clone_size: -; v_call: TRBV7-9; j_call: TRBJ2-7; d_call: -; cdr3_nt: TGTGCCAGCAGCTTCACCGACGCGGGCTTATCCTACGAGCAGTACTTC; cdr3_aa: CASSFTDAGLSYEQYF
clone_size: -; v_call: TRBV6-1; j_call: TRBJ2-7; d_call: -; cdr3_nt: TGTGCCAGCAGTGAACCAGGAGGGGGCGGCCCCTACGAGCAGTACTTC; cdr3_aa: CASSEPGGGGPYEQYF
clone_size: -; v_call: TRBV7-6; j_call: TRBJ2-7; d_call: TRBD1; cdr3_nt: TGTGCCAGCAGCTTAGCGGCAGGGGGAAGGCACGAGCAGTACTTC; cdr3_aa: CASSLAAGGRHEQYF
clone_size: -; v_call: TRBV10-2; j_call: TRBJ2-4; d_call: -; cdr3_nt: TGCGCCAGCACCCCGACCTCAGGATCTCCGTACTTC; cdr3_aa: CASTPTSGSPYF
clone_size: -; v_call: TRBV9; j_call: TRBJ1-6; d_call: -; cdr3_nt: TGTGCCAGCAGCGACAGGGATATCCATTCACCCCTCCACTTT; cdr3_aa: CASSDRDIHSPLHF
clone_size: -; v_call: TRBV27; j_call: TRBJ2-1; d_call: TRBD2; cdr3_nt: TGTGCCAGCAGTTTAGGGACTAGCGGGTACAATGAGCAGTTCTTC; cdr3_aa: CASSLGTSGYNEQFF
clone_size: -; v_call: TRBV6-1; j_call: TRBJ1-1; d_call: -; cdr3_nt: TGTGCCACTCACATACGAAAGAACACTGAAGCTTTCTTT; cdr3_aa: CATHIRKNTEAFF
clone_size: -; v_call: TRBV2; j_call: TRBJ1-5; d_call: -; cdr3_nt: TGTGCCAGCAGTGAAGGGAGGACTCCTCAGCCCCAGCATTTT; cdr3_aa: CASSEGRTPQPQHF
clone_size: -; v_call: TRBV5-1; j_call: TRBJ2-1; d_call: TRBD2; cdr3_nt: TGCGCCAGCAGCCCGGGGGGGTCCCTCAATGAGCAGTTCTTC; cdr3_aa: CASSPGGSLNEQFF
clone_size: -; v_call: TRBV6-1; j_call: TRBJ2-7; d_call: TRBD2; cdr3_nt: TGTGCCAGCAGTTTGGCGGGGGGCCCGTACGAGCAGTACTTC; cdr3_aa: CASSLAGGPYEQYF
clone_size: -; v_call: TRBV11-1; j_call: TRBJ2-1; d_call: -; cdr3_nt: TGTGCCAGCAGCTTAGTGACGTCGGGGATCCATGAGCAGTTCTTC; cdr3_aa: CASSLVTSGIHEQFF
clone_size: -; v_call: TRBV5-1; j_call: TRBJ2-5; d_call: -; cdr3_nt: TGCGCCAGCAGCTTAGGCAGGAACCAAGAGACCCAGTACTTC; cdr3_aa: CASSLGRNQETQYF
clone_size: -; v_call: TRBV5-1; j_call: TRBJ2-7; d_call: TRBD1; cdr3_nt: TGCGCCAGCAGCTCAGCCGGGACAGGGGTTTACGAGCAGTACTTC; cdr3_aa: CASSSAGTGVYEQYF
clone_size: -; v_call: TRBV6-1; j_call: TRBJ2-1; d_call: TRBD2; cdr3_nt: TGTGCCAGCAGGGCTAGCGGGGCCTACAATGAGCAGTTCTTC; cdr3_aa: CASRASGAYNEQFF
clone_size: -; v_call: TRBV4-3; j_call: TRBJ2-3; d_call: -; cdr3_nt: TGCGCCAGCAGCCAAGAGGGGCTGAGATTGTATTTT; cdr3_aa: CASSQEGLRLYF
clone_size: once; v_call: TRBV27; j_call: TRBJ1-3; d_call: -; cdr3_nt: TGTGCCAGCAGTTACCGGGAACCTGGCCGAAACACCATATATTTT; cdr3_aa: CASSYREPGRNTIYF
clone_size: -; v_call: TRBV7-9; j_call: TRBJ1-1; d_call: -; cdr3_nt: TGTGCCAGCAGCTTGAATACAGACTATGAAGCTTTCTTT; cdr3_aa: CASSLNTDYEAFF
clone_size: -; v_call: TRBV19; j_call: TRBJ1-1; d_call: -; cdr3_nt: TGTGCCAGTAGACGGAAACAGGGCCCGAACACTGAAGCTTTCTTT; cdr3_aa: CASRRKQGPNTEAFF
clone_size: -; v_call: TRBV9; j_call: TRBJ2-1; d_call: -; cdr3_nt: TGTGCCAGCACCCCCCTTGAGATTCCCGGCCGGGACTCCTACAATGAGCAGTTCTTC; cdr3_aa: CASTPLEIPGRDSYNEQFF
clone_size: -; v_call: TRBV7-3; j_call: TRBJ2-1; d_call: TRBD2; cdr3_nt: TGTGCCAGCAGTTTGGGGCTAGGACTAGCCCCCTCCAATGAGCAGTTCTTC; cdr3_aa: CASSLGLGLAPSNEQFF
clone_size: -; v_call: TRBV9; j_call: TRBJ2-3; d_call: TRBD2; cdr3_nt: TGTGCCAGCAGCGTGGGACTAGCGCCCACAGATACGCAGTATTTT; cdr3_aa: CASSVGLAPTDTQYF
clone_size: once; v_call: TRBV4-1; j_call: TRBJ2-7; d_call: -; cdr3_nt: TGCGCCAGCAGCCAAGCCCAGGGGTGGTACGAGCAGTACTTC; cdr3_aa: CASSQAQGWYEQYF
clone_size: -; v_call: TRBV13; j_call: TRBJ2-1; d_call: TRBD1; cdr3_nt: TGTGCCAGCAGCCATCAAGGACAGGGGGCGTTCGATGAGCAGTTCTTC; cdr3_aa: CASSHQGQGAFDEQFF
clone_size: -; v_call: TRBV9; j_call: TRBJ2-2; d_call: TRBD1; cdr3_nt: TGTGCCAGCAACAACCGGGACAGATACACCGGGGAGCTGTTTTTT; cdr3_aa: CASNNRDRYTGELFF
clone_size: once; v_call: TRBV19; j_call: TRBJ2-1; d_call: -; cdr3_nt: TGTGCCAGTAGTAAAGGGGGCTCCTACAATGAGCAGTTCTTC; cdr3_aa: CASSKGGSYNEQFF
clone_size: -; v_call: TRBV2; j_call: TRBJ1-1; d_call: -; cdr3_nt: TGTGCCAGCAGTGAAGCCGTACAGGGGAACACTGAAGCTTTCTTT; cdr3_aa: CASSEAVQGNTEAFF
clone_size: -; v_call: TRBV4-2; j_call: TRBJ1-5; d_call: -; cdr3_nt: TGTGCCAGCAGCCGGGGGGGTTCACAGGCCCCCGGGCCCCAGCATTTT; cdr3_aa: CASSRGGSQAPGPQHF
clone_size: -; v_call: TRBV18; j_call: TRBJ2-7; d_call: TRBD2; cdr3_nt: TGTGCCAGCTCACGGACTAGCGGGACCCCCTACGAGCAGTACTTC; cdr3_aa: CASSRTSGTPYEQYF
clone_size: few; v_call: TRBV6-6; j_call: TRBJ2-7; d_call: TRBD2; cdr3_nt: TGTGCCAGCAGTTACATCCCTAGCGGGGACACCTACGAGCAGTACTTC; cdr3_aa: CASSYIPSGDTYEQYF
clone_size: -; v_call: TRBV19; j_call: TRBJ2-7; d_call: -; cdr3_nt: TGTGCCAGTAGTATAGGCAACAGGCAGGTCGTGAAGCAGTACTTC; cdr3_aa: CASSIGNRQVVKQYF
clone_size: -; v_call: TRBV6-4; j_call: TRBJ2-2; d_call: TRBD2; cdr3_nt: TGTGCCAGCAGTGACGAAGCGGGGGGGCGCTTGGACACCGGGGAGCTGTTTTTT; cdr3_aa: CASSDEAGGRLDTGELFF
clone_size: once; v_call: TRBV18; j_call: TRBJ2-7; d_call: TRBD1; cdr3_nt: TGTGCCAGCTCACCGGGACAGGGCAAGGGCGAGCAGTACTTC; cdr3_aa: CASSPGQGKGEQYF
clone_size: -; v_call: TRBV9; j_call: TRBJ1-2; d_call: TRBD1; cdr3_nt: TGTGCCAGCAGCGCCACGGACAGGGTTGGCTACACCTTC; cdr3_aa: CASSATDRVGYTF
clone_size: -; v_call: TRBV11-3; j_call: TRBJ1-1; d_call: -; cdr3_nt: TGTGCCAGCAGCTTAGAACCCGCGCGGGCTTTCTTT; cdr3_aa: CASSLEPARAFF
clone_size: -; v_call: TRBV18; j_call: TRBJ2-1; d_call: -; cdr3_nt: TGTGCCAGCTCACCACCGTCCAGGCCCCCTCCCTACAATGAGCAGTTCTTC; cdr3_aa: CASSPPSRPPPYNEQFF